What follows are 19 T cell receptor beta chains derived from one specimen sequenced in a study of T cell repertoires in cytomegalovirus infection. TCRdb redid the calling of the reads with MiXCR, one entry per CDR3 protein. This sample has tens of thousands of distinct CDR3 sequences, with 35% to 45% found just once. Antigen specificity for these receptors is unknown. Source: CD8+ T cells from cultured PBMCs, taken from culture after CMV antigen stimulation. These receptors were taken from a human donor in good health (CMV status not recorded). Some clones in this sample may be carry-over from other donors' samples.

Only a few counts were recorded for this clonotype. V usage is TRBV11-2 and J usage is TRBJ1-2, with D possibly matching TRBD1 (6 bases). Germline values: CDR1 SGHAT, CDR2 FQNNGV. The length of the CDR3 is 17 residues. Trimming shortened V by 0 bases and J by 4 bases, and 18 bases separated the two germline ends. Here the CDR3 reads CASSLEGGAPLGYGYTF. In DNA, the CDR3 is TGTGCCAGCAGCTTAGAAGGGGGGGCACCCTTGGGCTATGGCTACACCTTC.

The sample holds a few counts of this clonotype. The rearrangement links TRBV12-3 or TRBV12-4 to TRBJ2-6; 7 bases line up with TRBD1. V was pared by 6 bases and J by 0 bases, with 8 bases of the junction left unmatched. This CDR3 is built from 17 residues. The CDR3 spells CASRRQGLTSGANVLTF. CDR3 sequence (DNA): TGTGCCAGCAGACGACAGGGATTGACCTCTGGGGCCAACGTCCTGACTTTC.

This rearrangement joins TRBV9 to TRBJ2-7; TRBD1 is a possible D gene (5 bases). Deletions cut 4 bases from V and 2 bases from J, with 13 bases between. The germline gives CDR1 SGDLS, CDR2 YYNGEE. The CDR3 loop spans 14 amino acids. The CDR3 spells CASSPPDNTYEQYF. The DNA for the CDR3 is TGTGCCAGCAGCCCACCGGACAACACCTACGAGCAGTACTTC.

This clonotype was counted a few times. The chain couples TRBV28 to TRBJ2-5; TRBD1 agrees at 9 bases. The trim removed 2 bases at V and 4 bases at J, leaving 11 bases unmatched. The CDR3 loop spans 17 amino acids. The germline CDR1 and CDR2 sequences are MDHEN and SYDVKM. The CDR3 loop is CASSLLFGQGHGETQYF. In DNA, the CDR3 is TGTGCCAGCAGTTTACTCTTCGGACAGGGGCATGGAGAGACCCAGTACTTC.

This clonotype was counted many times. The CDR3 DNA follows: TGTGCCAGCAGCTTAGGCGTCGGGGCCAAATTCAATGAGCAGTTCTTC. Residues: CASSLGVGAKFNEQFF. The chain employs TRBV7-8 and TRBJ2-1; D could derive from TRBD1 or TRBD2 (5 bases each). CDR1 and CDR2 (germline): SGHVS, FQNEAQ. V was shortened by 1 base and J by 6 bases, with 16 bases between the two germline ends. This CDR3 contains 16 residues. Complete variable domain (other parts from reference TRBV7-8 and TRBJ2-1): GAGVSQSPRYKVAKRGQDVALRCDPISGHVSLFWYQQALGQGPEFLTYFQNEAQLDKSGLPSDRFFAERPEGSVSTLKIQRTQQEDSAVYLCASSLGVGAKFNEQFFGPGTRLTVL.

V and J are TRBV4-3 and TRBJ1-6; a weak D match, TRBD1 (6 bases). The CDR3 spans 14 residues. The ends were cut back, 4 bases at V and 4 bases at J, with 8 bases in the middle. From germline, CDR1 is LGHNA and CDR2 YSLEER. CDR3 coding DNA: TGCGCCAGCAGCCGCGGACAGTATAATTCACCCCTCCACTTT. This codes for CASSRGQYNSPLHF.

The V and J genes are TRBV27 and TRBJ2-7, with 7 nucleotides matching TRBD1. CDR1 is MNHEY, CDR2 SMNVEV, per germline (reference sequence). V shed 2 bases, J shed 2 bases, and the junction held 6 bases outside the gene matches. CDR3 length equals 15 residues. The CDR3 here is CASSLRQGDPYEQYF. CDR3 bases: TGTGCCAGCAGTTTAAGGCAGGGGGACCCCTACGAGCAGTACTTC.

This chain connects TRBV27 to TRBJ2-5; 11 nucleotides align to TRBD1. With V trimmed by 3 bases and J by 9 bases, 9 bases remained unmatched. Looked up from germline, CDR1 is MNHEY and CDR2 is SMNVEV (reference sequence). CDR3 length equals 15 residues. The CDR3 region is CASSFWSGTGGPQYF. The CDR3 DNA is TGTGCCAGCAGTTTTTGGTCCGGGACAGGGGGGCCCCAGTACTTC.

V usage is TRBV7-9 and J usage is TRBJ2-3, with D tentatively TRBD1 (5 bases). Germline-derived CDR1 and CDR2 are SEHNR and FQNEAQ (reference sequence). The length of the CDR3 is 15 residues. V was cut by 5 bases and J by 1 base, with 13 bases left in between. In nucleotides, the CDR3 is TGTGCCAGCAGCCCTCAGGGTTCTGGCACAGATACGCAGTATTTT. Translating it yields CASSPQGSGTDTQYF. Complete variable domain (other parts from reference TRBV7-9 and TRBJ2-3): DTGVSQNPRHKITKRGQNVTFRCDPISEHNRLYWYRQTLGQGPEFLTYFQNEAQLEKSRLLSDRFSAERPKGSFSTLEIQRTEQGDSAMYLCASSPQGSGTDTQYFGPGTRLTVL.

This clonotype was found many times. V and J are TRBV7-2 and TRBJ2-5, with D perhaps assigned TRBD1 or TRBD2 (5 bases each). This CDR3 has 13 amino acids. The V and J ends lost 8 bases and 2 bases respectively, with 12 bases between them. The germline gives CDR1 SGHTA, CDR2 FQGNSA. The CDR3 sequence: CASGERGQETQYF. The DNA of the CDR3 is TGTGCCAGCGGAGAGAGGGGTCAAGAGACCCAGTACTTC.

This chain connects TRBV29-1 to TRBJ2-7; 9 nucleotides match TRBD1. With 3 bases clipped from V and 0 bases from J, the junction kept 3 bases outside the gene matches. Germline values: CDR1 SQVTM, CDR2 ANQGSEA. The CDR3 covers 14 residues. CDR3 coding DNA: TGCAGCGTTGAGACAGGGGGGAGCTCCTACGAGCAGTACTTC. Translating it yields CSVETGGSSYEQYF.

The V call is TRBV12-3 or TRBV12-4, the J call TRBJ2-1; TRBD2 matches 16 bases. There are 18 residues in the CDR3. Trimming at V came to 1 base and at J to 6 bases, leaving 6 bases not matched to a gene. In DNA form, the CDR3 reads TGTGCCAGCAGTTTAGTCGAGGGACTAGCGGGGGGGTTCAATGAGCAGTTCTTC. Translated, it gives CASSLVEGLAGGFNEQFF.

This clonotype was recorded once. This could be a read error, since a much larger clone is one nucleotide away. The chain joins TRBV7-2 to TRBJ2-7; 11 bases are a match to TRBD2. Germline V gene sequence: CDR1 SGHTA, CDR2 FQGNSA. Trimming cost V 2 bases and J 3 bases; bases outside gene matches: 6. CDR3 length: 16 amino acids. The CDR3 nucleotides read TGTGCCAGCAGCTTATATCCTAGCGGGAGGTTCTACGAGCAGTACTTC. It yields the protein CASSLYPSGRFYEQYF.

The V call is TRBV20-1, the J call TRBJ2-7; 12 bases are shared with TRBD2. The germline V gene encodes CDR1 DFQATT and CDR2 SNEGSKA (reference sequence). V shed 1 base, J shed 4 bases, and the junction held 5 bases outside the gene matches. This CDR3 is 15 amino acids long. As DNA, the CDR3 is TGCAGTGCTAGAGTGTTGACTAGCGGGGGTTACGAGCAGTACTTC. It translates to CSARVLTSGGYEQYF.

The rearrangement links TRBV4-3 to TRBJ1-1, with D unclear. Germline V gene data show CDR1 as LGHNA and CDR2 as YSLEER. The CDR3 contains 15 residues. The V gene lost 1 base and the J gene lost 0 bases, with 9 bases spanning the gap. CDR3 in amino acids: CASSQVRALNTEAFF. The CDR3 nucleotides are TGCGCCAGCAGCCAAGTTAGGGCCTTGAACACTGAAGCTTTCTTT.

This chain joins TRBV6-8 and TRBJ1-3; 7 nucleotides align to TRBD1. CDR3 length: 18 amino acids. The V gene end was trimmed by 4 bases and the J gene end by 4 bases; junction bases not matched to a gene: 16. In germline, CDR1 is MNHGY, CDR2 SAAAGT. The CDR3 coding sequence is TGTGCCAGCAGTTCCTGGGACAGAACCCTTCAGGGAGGAAACACCATATATTTT. This codes for CASSSWDRTLQGGNTIYF.

The chain carries TRBV19 and TRBJ1-2; D remains ambiguous. Germline CDR1 reads LNHDA; CDR2 reads SQIVND (reference sequence). This CDR3 spans 13 amino acids. V was cut by 8 bases and J by 1 base, with 11 bases left in between. The CDR3 DNA follows: TGTGCCAGTGGCATTGGCTATAACTATGGCTACACCTTC. Protein product: CASGIGYNYGYTF.

The V and J genes are TRBV29-1 and TRBJ2-2, with D possibly matching TRBD1 (6 bases). The CDR3 covers 12 residues. V lost 2 bases and J 8 bases, leaving 9 bases between the germline ends. Germline assignment: CDR1 SQVTM and CDR2 ANQGSEA. In DNA form, the CDR3 reads TGCAGCGTTGAATGGGGGACAGGGGAGCTGTTTTTT. Translating gives CSVEWGTGELFF.

This chain links TRBV27 with TRBJ2-2, with 8 bases identical to TRBD1. The CDR3 is 19 amino acids. Germline assignment: CDR1 MNHEY and CDR2 SMNVEV (reference sequence). Trimming took 0 bases from V and 0 from J; bases not matched to a gene: 9. CDR3 DNA sequence: TGTGCCAGCAGTTTATCGCGGACAGGGATATTCTCGAACACCGGGGAGCTGTTTTTT. Translated: CASSLSRTGIFSNTGELFF.